Reported below is one TCR beta chain. The target antigen is unknown. The entry originates in a study of blood T cells in healthy people across ages. The V gene's germline CDR1 is ENHRY and CDR2 SYGVKD. This CDR3 is 13 amino acids long. V dropped 9 bases and J dropped 2 bases, with 12 bases sitting between them. Primed by a sample-barcoded 5' primer and a J-beta primer mix, a second PCR proceeded for roughly 7 to 11 cycles. TCRdb re-derived calls from the 5' RACE reads in MiXCR, one entry per CDR3 protein. The sample records about 680,000 distinct CDR3 sequences, about 52% being singletons. Study results and limitations: The unsorted PBMCs prevented any conclusive comparison of naive versus antigen-experienced cells. Estimates of total diversity, which came from one million sequenced T cells, were considered to be underestimates. Strong correlation linked observed beta diversity and percent naive T cells.

Isolation per sample recovered at least 7 million PBMCs. This receptor was identified in a woman aged 60 to 75 in good health. The sequenced sample was blood. The chain carries TRBV10-3 and TRBJ2-3; D gene ambiguous. CDR3: CAIPVDPTDTQYF. Written as DNA, the CDR3 is TGTGCCATTCCGGTGGATCCCACAGATACGCAGTATTTT.